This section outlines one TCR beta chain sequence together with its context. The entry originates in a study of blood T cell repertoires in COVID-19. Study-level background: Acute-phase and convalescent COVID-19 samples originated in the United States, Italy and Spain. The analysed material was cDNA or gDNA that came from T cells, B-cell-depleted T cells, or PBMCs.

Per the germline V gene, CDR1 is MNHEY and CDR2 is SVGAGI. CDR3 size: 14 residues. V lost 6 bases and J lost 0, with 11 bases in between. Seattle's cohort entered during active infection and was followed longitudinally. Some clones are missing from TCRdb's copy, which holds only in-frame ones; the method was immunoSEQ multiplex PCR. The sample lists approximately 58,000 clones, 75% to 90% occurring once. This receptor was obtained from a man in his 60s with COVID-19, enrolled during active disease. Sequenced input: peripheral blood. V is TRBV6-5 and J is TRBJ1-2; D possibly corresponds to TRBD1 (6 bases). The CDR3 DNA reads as TGTGCCAGCAGGGAGAGGGGGTCTAACTATGGCTACACCTTC. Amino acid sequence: CASRERGSNYGYTF.